The sequence of this T cell receptor (beta chain) was determined in a study of shared clonotypes between healthy human individuals. Only in-frame clones appear in the TCRdb table, and some are missing; sequencing was by immunoSEQ multiplex PCR. The table has roughly 2.6 million clones, roughly nine tenths seen once. Splitting the CD4+ cells yielded a CD45RA+ naive subset and a CD45RA-negative memory subset. The CDR3 is 13 residues long. V lost 5 bases to trimming and J lost 8 bases, with 15 bases between them. CDR1 is SGHVS and CDR2 is FQNEAQ in the germline V gene. Sequencing was done on a sample of naive CD4+ T cells sorted from blood. Subset defined: CD45RA+ positively selected. The TCR sequence derives from a man aged 18-30 years in good health. The chain recombines TRBV7-8 with TRBJ1-1; D is uncertain. The CDR3 here is CASSLQPNAEAFF. CDR3 sequence (DNA): TGTGCCAGCAGCCTTCAGCCGAACGCCGAAGCTTTCTTT.